The 12 T cell receptor beta chains below were found in one sample sequenced in a study of blood T cell repertoires in COVID-19. The assay was immunoSEQ multiplex PCR, and TCRdb's table has in-frame clones only and misses some. This sample has roughly 200,000 clones; about four fifths occur once, and the top ten carry around 5.9%. The sequenced sample was peripheral blood. The receptors were gathered from a woman between 40 and 50 years old with COVID-19, enrolled during active disease.

The gene calls are TRBV27 and TRBJ2-3; 8 nucleotides match TRBD2. Unmatched junction bases numbered 7, after V lost 6 bases and J lost 2 bases. CDR1 and CDR2 from the germline V gene are MNHEY and SMNVEV (reference sequence). This CDR3 is built from 15 residues. The CDR3 here is CASRQLAETTDTQYF. The CDR3 bases are TGTGCCAGCAGGCAACTAGCGGAGACCACAGATACGCAGTATTTT.

The chain uses TRBV27 and TRBJ2-1, with 13 bases fitting TRBD2. The CDR3 has 15 amino acids. With V trimmed by 5 bases and J by 10 bases, 8 bases remained unmatched. Germline-derived CDR1 and CDR2 are MNHEY and SMNVEV (reference sequence). CDR3 region: CASSQGLAGAPEQFF. The CDR3 DNA is TGTGCCAGCAGTCAAGGACTAGCGGGAGCTCCAGAGCAGTTCTTC.

This chain links TRBV7-2 with TRBJ1-2; 7 bases match TRBD1. This CDR3 is built from 15 residues. J lost 2 bases, V lost 1 base, and 4 bases had no gene match. CDR1 SGHTA and CDR2 FQGNSA come from the germline V gene. The CDR3 spells CASSLDLGQNYGYTF. CDR3 in DNA: TGTGCCAGCAGCTTAGACTTGGGACAGAACTATGGCTACACCTTC.

The gene calls are TRBV3-1 (or the pseudogene TRBV3-2) and TRBJ2-7; D gene unclear. Trimming removed 1 base at V and 2 bases at J, with 3 bases between. Per germline, CDR1 LGHDT and CDR2 YNNKEL (reference sequence). This CDR3 is built from 12 residues. The CDR3 DNA follows: TGTGCCAGCAGCCAAGTCGCCTACGAGCAGTACTTC. This translates into CASSQVAYEQYF.

This clone was recorded once. Other DNA sequences in the sample encode the same CDR3. The V and J genes are TRBV5-1 and TRBJ2-1; 10 positions match TRBD2. The CDR3 sequence is 15 residues long. Trimming took 2 bases from V and 5 from J; bases not matched to a gene: 4. Germline V lookup: CDR1 SGHRS, CDR2 YFSETQ. The CDR3 DNA reads TGCGCCAGCAGCTTAAGGACTAGCGGAGACAATGAGCAGTTCTTC. Encoded protein: CASSLRTSGDNEQFF.

The rearrangement uses TRBV2 and TRBJ1-1; no definite D call. The V gene's germline CDR1 is SNHLY and CDR2 FYNNEI. Trimming removed 5 bases from V and 1 base from J, with 5 bases in between. The CDR3 runs 12 residues. The CDR3 nucleotides are TGTGCCAGCAGTCGACAGAACACTGAAGCTTTCTTT. This gives the protein CASSRQNTEAFF.

This chain uses TRBV5-1 with TRBJ2-3; D possibly corresponds to TRBD1 (6 bases). Per germline, CDR1 SGHRS and CDR2 YFSETQ. Trimming shortened V by 8 bases and J by 2 bases, and 15 bases separated the two germline ends. The CDR3 runs to 14 residues. As DNA, the CDR3 is TGCGCCAGTAAGTTGGACAGATCCACAGATACGCAGTATTTT. Residues: CASKLDRSTDTQYF.

This chain connects TRBV3-1 (or the pseudogene TRBV3-2) to TRBJ2-3; TRBD2 aligns across 7 bases. Germline loops: CDR1 LGHDT, CDR2 YNNKEL (reference sequence). CDR3 length equals 17 residues. V dropped 4 bases and J dropped 0; count of bases not matched to a gene: 10. The CDR3: CASSPGLEGISTDTQYF. CDR3 bases: TGTGCCAGCAGCCCCGGACTAGAAGGCATTAGCACAGATACGCAGTATTTT.

This rearrangement joins TRBV30 to TRBJ1-2, with 8 bases identical to TRBD1. V shed 0 bases, J shed 5 bases, and the junction held 8 bases outside the gene matches. This CDR3 is built from 15 residues. CDR1 is GTSNPN and CDR2 is SVGIG in the germline V gene (reference sequence). The CDR3 DNA reads TGTGCCTGGAGTGTAGTCAGGGGGCAGGGGTATGGCTACACCTTC. Its protein is CAWSVVRGQGYGYTF.

The genes are TRBV18 and TRBJ1-5; D unresolved. Germline-derived CDR1 and CDR2 are KGHSH and LQKENI. The V gene lost 3 bases and the J gene lost 5 bases, with 17 bases spanning the gap. The CDR3 totals 16 residues. The CDR3 protein is CASSPPGGGEYQPQHF. CDR3 nucleotide sequence: TGTGCCAGCTCACCTCCGGGAGGAGGAGAGTATCAGCCCCAGCATTTT.

The genes are TRBV6-2 or TRBV6-3 and TRBJ2-5; the match to TRBD2 covers 13 bases. Germline V CDR1 and CDR2: MNHEY, SVGEGT. Trimming took 4 bases from V and 1 from J; bases not matched to a gene: 9. The CDR3 has 18 residues. Here the CDR3 reads CASSSRLAGGIVQETQYF. CDR3 sequence (DNA): TGTGCCAGCAGTTCAAGACTAGCGGGGGGTATAGTCCAAGAGACCCAGTACTTC.

The V call is TRBV7-2, the J call TRBJ2-5; TRBD1 agrees at 8 bases. Germline V gene lookup returns CDR1 SGHTA and CDR2 FQGNSA. With 6 bases clipped from V and 2 bases from J, the junction kept 8 bases outside the gene matches. The CDR3 covers 15 residues. CDR3 bases: TGTGCCAGCAGTTTTCGGACAGGGAGGCAAGAGACCCAGTACTTC. It yields the protein CASSFRTGRQETQYF.